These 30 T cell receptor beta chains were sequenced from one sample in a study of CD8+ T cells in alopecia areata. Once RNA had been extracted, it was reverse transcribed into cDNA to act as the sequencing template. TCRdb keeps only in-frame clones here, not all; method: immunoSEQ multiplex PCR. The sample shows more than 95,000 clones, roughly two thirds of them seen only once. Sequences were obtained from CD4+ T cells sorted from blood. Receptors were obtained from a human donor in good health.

CDR3 loop: CASSDQETQYF. For the CDR3, the DNA is TGTGCCAGCAGCGACCAAGAGACCCAGTACTTC. J is TRBJ2-5 and V is TRBV9; no clear D. V lost 3 bases to trimming and J lost 0 bases, with 0 bases between them. Germline assignment: CDR1 SGDLS and CDR2 YYNGEE. The CDR3 is made up of 11 amino acids.

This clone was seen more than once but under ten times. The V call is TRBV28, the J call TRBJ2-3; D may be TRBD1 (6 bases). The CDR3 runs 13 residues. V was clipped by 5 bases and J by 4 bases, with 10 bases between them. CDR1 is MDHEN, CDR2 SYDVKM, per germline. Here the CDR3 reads CASSGGGSDTQYF. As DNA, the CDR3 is TGTGCCAGCAGTGGGGGCGGATCAGATACGCAGTATTTT.

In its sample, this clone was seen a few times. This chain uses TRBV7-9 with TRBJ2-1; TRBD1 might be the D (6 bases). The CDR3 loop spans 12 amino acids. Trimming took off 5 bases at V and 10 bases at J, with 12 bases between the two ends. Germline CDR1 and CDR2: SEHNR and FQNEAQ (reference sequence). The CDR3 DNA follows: TGTGCCAGCAGCACCCCTAGGGGGGAGCAGTTCTTC. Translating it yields CASSTPRGEQFF.

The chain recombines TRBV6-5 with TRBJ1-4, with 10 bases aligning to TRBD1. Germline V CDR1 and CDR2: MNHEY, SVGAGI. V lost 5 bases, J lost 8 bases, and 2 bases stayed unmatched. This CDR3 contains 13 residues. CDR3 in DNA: TGTGCCAGCAGTGACAGGGGGCGAGAAAAACTGTTTTTT. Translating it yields CASSDRGREKLFF.

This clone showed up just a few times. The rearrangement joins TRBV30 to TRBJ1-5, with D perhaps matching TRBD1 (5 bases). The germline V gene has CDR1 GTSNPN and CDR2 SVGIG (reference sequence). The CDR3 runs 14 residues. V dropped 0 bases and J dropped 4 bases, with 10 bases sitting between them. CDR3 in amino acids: CAWSVRGVNQPQHF. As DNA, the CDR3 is TGTGCCTGGAGTGTACGAGGGGTTAATCAGCCCCAGCATTTT.

CDR3 DNA: TGTGCCAGCTCACCGGTAGCGGGAAGCCGCCTCGGGGAGCTGTTTTTT. Its translation is CASSPVAGSRLGELFF. The chain employs TRBV18 and TRBJ2-2; 8 positions agree with TRBD2. Germline V gene lookup returns CDR1 KGHSH and CDR2 LQKENI. CDR3 length equals 16 residues. V lost 3 bases and J lost 7; bases outside the gene matches: 10.

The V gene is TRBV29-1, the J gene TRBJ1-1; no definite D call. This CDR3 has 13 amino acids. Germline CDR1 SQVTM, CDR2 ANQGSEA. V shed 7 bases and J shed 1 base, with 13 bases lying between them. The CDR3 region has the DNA TGCAGCGCCCGATCCTCAACGAACACTGAAGCTTTCTTT. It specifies CSARSSTNTEAFF.

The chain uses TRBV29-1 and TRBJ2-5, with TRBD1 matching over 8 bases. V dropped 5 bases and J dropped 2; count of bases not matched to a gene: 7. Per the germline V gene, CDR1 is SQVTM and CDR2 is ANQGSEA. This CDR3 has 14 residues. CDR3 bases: TGCAGCGTTAGCCCGGACAGGGAGCAAGAGACCCAGTACTTC. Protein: CSVSPDREQETQYF.

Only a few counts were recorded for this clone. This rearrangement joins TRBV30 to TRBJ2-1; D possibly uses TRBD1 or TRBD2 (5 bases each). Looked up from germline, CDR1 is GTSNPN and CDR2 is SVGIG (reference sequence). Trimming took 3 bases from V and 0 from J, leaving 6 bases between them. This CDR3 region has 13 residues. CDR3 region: CAWRGDSYNEQFF. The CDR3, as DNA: TGTGCCTGGAGGGGGGACTCCTACAATGAGCAGTTCTTC.

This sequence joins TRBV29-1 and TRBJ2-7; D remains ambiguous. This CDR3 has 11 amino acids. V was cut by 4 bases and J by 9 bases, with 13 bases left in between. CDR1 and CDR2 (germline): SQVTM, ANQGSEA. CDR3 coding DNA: TGCAGCGTTGTGGTCCTTGCCGGGCAGTACTTC. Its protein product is CSVVVLAGQYF.

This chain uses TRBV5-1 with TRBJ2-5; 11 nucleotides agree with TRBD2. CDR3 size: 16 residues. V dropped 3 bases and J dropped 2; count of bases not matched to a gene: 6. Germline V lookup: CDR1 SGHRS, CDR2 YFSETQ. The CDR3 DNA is TGCGCCAGCAGCTCCCGACTAGCGGGAAATCAAGAGACCCAGTACTTC. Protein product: CASSSRLAGNQETQYF.

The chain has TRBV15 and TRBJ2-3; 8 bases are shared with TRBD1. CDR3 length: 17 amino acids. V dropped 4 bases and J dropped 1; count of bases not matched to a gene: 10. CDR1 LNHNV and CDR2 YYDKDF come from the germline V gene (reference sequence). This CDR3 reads CATSKGQGGGGTDTQYF. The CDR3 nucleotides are TGTGCCACCAGCAAAGGACAGGGCGGCGGTGGCACAGATACGCAGTATTTT.

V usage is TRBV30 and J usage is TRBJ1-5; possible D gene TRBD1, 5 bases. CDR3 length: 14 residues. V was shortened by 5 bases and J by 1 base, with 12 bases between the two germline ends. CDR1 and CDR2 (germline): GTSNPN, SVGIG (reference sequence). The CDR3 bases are TGTGCCTGGTCGGACATGGAAAGCAATCAGCCCCAGCATTTT. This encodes CAWSDMESNQPQHF.

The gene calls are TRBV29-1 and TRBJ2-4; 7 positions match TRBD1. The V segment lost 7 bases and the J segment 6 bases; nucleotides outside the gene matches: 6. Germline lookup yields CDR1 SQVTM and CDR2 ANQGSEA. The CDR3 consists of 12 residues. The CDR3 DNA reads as TGCAGCGCAGAGACAGGGACAAACATTCAGTACTTC. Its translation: CSAETGTNIQYF. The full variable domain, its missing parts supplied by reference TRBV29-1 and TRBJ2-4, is SAVISQKPSRDICQRGTSLTIQCQVDSQVTMMFWYRQQPGQSLTLIATANQGSEATYESGFVIDKFPISRPNLTFSTLTVSNMSPEDSSIYLCSAETGTNIQYFGAGTRLSVL.

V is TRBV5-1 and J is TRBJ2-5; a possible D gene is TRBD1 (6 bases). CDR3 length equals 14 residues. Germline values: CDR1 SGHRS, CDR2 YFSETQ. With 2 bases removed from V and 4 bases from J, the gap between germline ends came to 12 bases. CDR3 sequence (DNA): TGCGCCAGCAGCTTAGACTGGGGGCGAGAGACCCAGTACTTC. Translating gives CASSLDWGRETQYF. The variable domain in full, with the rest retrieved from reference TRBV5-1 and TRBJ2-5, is KAGVTQTPRYLIKTRGQQVTLSCSPISGHRSVSWYQQTPGQGLQFLFEYFSETQRNKGNFPGRFSGRQFSNSRSEMNVSTLELGDSALYLCASSLDWGRETQYFGPGTRLLVL.

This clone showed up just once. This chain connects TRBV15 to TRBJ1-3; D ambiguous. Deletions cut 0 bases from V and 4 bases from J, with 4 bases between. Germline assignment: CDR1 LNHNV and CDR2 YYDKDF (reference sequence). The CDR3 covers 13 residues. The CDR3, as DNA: TGTGCCACCAGCAGAGATGAGGGAAACACCATATATTTT. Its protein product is CATSRDEGNTIYF. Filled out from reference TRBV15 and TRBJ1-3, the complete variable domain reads DAMVIQNPRYQVTQFGKPVTLSCSQTLNHNVMYWYQQKSSQAPKLLFHYYDKDFNNEADTPDNFQSRRPNTSFCFLDIRSPGLGDTAMYLCATSRDEGNTIYFGEGSWLTVV.

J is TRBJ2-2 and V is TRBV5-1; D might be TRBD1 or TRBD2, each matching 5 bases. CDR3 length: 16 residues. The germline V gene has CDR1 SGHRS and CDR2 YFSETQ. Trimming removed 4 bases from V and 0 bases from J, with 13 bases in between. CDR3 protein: CASSAGTTSNTGELFF. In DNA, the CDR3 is TGCGCCAGCAGCGCCGGGACCACATCGAACACCGGGGAGCTGTTTTTT.

The CDR3 nucleotides are TGCGCCAGCAGCCAAGGGGGCCGAAGCTCTGGGGCCAACGTCCTGACTTTC. Translated: CASSQGGRSSGANVLTF. This chain joins TRBV4-1 and TRBJ2-6, with D perhaps matching TRBD1 (5 bases). The CDR3 loop spans 17 amino acids. Per the germline V gene, CDR1 is MGHRA and CDR2 is YSYEKL. The V end was cut by 1 base, the J end by 0 bases, with 10 bases between.

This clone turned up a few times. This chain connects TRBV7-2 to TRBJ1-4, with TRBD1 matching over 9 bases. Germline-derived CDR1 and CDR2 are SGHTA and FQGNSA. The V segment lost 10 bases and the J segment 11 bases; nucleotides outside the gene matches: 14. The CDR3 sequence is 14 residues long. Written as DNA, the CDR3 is TGTGCCACCACCCTTGACAGGGGGAAGGGGAAACTGTTTTTT. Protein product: CATTLDRGKGKLFF. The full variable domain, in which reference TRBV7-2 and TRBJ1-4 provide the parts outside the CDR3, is GAGVSQSPSNKVTEKGKDVELRCDPISGHTALYWYRQSLGQGLEFLIYFQGNSAPDKSGLPSDRFSAERTGGSVSTLTIQRTQQEDSAVYLCATTLDRGKGKLFFGSGTQLSVL.

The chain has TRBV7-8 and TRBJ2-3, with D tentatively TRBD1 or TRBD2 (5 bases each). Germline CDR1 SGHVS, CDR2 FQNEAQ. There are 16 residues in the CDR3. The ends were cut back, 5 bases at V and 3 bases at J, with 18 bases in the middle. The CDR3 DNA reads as TGTGCCAGCAGCCCCGGGACGGCTAAGACTACAGATACGCAGTATTTT. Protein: CASSPGTAKTTDTQYF.

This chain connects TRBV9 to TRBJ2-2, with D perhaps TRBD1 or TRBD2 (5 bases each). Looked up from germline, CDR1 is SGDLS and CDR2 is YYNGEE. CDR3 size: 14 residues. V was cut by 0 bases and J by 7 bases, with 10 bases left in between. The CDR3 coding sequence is TGTGCCAGCAGCGTAGTGGGGACGGGCGGGGAGCTGTTTTTT. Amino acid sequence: CASSVVGTGGELFF.

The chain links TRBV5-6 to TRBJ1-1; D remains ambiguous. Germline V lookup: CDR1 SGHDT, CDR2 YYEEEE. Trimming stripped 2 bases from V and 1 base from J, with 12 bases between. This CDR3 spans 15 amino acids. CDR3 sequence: CASSFAPQGNTEAFF. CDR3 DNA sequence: TGTGCCAGCAGCTTTGCCCCACAAGGGAACACTGAAGCTTTCTTT.

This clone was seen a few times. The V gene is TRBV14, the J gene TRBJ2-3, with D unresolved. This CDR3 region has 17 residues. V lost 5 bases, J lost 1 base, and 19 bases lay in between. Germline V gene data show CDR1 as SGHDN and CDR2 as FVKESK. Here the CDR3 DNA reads TGTGCCAGCAGCTCTCAACCCGTCGTACGGGGCACAGATACGCAGTATTTT. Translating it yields CASSSQPVVRGTDTQYF. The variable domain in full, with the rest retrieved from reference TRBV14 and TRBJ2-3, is EAGVTQFPSHSVIEKGQTVTLRCDPISGHDNLYWYRRVMGKEIKFLLHFVKESKQDESGMPNNRFLAERTGGTYSTLKVQPAELEDSGVYFCASSSQPVVRGTDTQYFGPGTRLTVL.

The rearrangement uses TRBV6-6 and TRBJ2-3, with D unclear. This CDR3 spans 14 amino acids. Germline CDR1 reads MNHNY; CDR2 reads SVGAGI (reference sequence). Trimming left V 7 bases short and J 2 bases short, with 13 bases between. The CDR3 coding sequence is TGTGCCAGCACCTTACACCTCTCCACAGATACGCAGTATTTT. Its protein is CASTLHLSTDTQYF.

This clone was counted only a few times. The DNA of the CDR3 is TGTGCCAGCAGCCGAGGGATAAAACTGTTTTTT. It is translated as CASSRGIKLFF. The chain is built from TRBV7-9 and TRBJ1-4; D call uncertain. This CDR3 has 11 amino acids. Germline lookup yields CDR1 SEHNR and CDR2 FQNEAQ (reference sequence). V was shortened by 5 bases and J by 10 bases, with 8 bases between the two germline ends. Complete variable domain (other parts from reference TRBV7-9 and TRBJ1-4): DTGVSQNPRHKITKRGQNVTFRCDPISEHNRLYWYRQTLGQGPEFLTYFQNEAQLEKSRLLSDRFSAERPKGSFSTLEIQRTEQGDSAMYLCASSRGIKLFFGSGTQLSVL.

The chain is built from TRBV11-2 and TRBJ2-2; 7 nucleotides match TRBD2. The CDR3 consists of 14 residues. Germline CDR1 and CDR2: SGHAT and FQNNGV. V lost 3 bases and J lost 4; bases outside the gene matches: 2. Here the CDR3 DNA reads TGTGCCAGCAGCTTCCGGGGGGTCACCGGGGAGCTGTTTTTT. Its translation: CASSFRGVTGELFF.

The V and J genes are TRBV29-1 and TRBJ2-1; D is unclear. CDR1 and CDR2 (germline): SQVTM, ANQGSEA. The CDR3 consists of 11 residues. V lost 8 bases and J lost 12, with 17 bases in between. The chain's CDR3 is CSPRLMTGQFF. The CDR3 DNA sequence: TGCAGCCCCCGGCTTATGACGGGGCAGTTCTTC.

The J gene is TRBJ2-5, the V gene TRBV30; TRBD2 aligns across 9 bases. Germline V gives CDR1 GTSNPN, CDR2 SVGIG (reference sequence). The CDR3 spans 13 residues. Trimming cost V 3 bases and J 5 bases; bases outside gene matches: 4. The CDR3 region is CAWSGGGAETQYF. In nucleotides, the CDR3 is TGTGCCTGGAGCGGCGGGGGGGCGGAGACCCAGTACTTC. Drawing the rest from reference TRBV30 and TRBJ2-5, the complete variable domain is SQTIHQWPATLVQPVGSPLSLECTVEGTSNPNLYWYRQAAGRGLQLLFYSVGIGQISSEVPQNLSASRPQDRQFILSSKKLLLSDSGFYLCAWSGGGAETQYFGPGTRLLVL.

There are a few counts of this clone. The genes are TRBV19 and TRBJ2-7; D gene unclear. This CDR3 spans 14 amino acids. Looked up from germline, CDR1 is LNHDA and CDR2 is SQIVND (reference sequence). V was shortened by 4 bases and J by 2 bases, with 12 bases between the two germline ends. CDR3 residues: CASSTREAPYEQYF. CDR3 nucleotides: TGTGCCAGTAGTACACGTGAAGCACCCTACGAGCAGTACTTC.

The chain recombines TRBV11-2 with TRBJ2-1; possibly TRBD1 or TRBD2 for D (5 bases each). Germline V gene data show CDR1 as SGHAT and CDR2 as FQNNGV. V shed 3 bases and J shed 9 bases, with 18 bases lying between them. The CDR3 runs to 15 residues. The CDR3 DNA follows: TGTGCCAGCAGCTTCTCCCGGGACCGCCCTCTTGAGCAGTTCTTC. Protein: CASSFSRDRPLEQFF.